Detailed here is one T cell receptor beta chain. Its antigen is as yet unknown. The repertoire was sequenced with immunoSEQ multiplex PCR; TCRdb's copy has only in-frame clones and lacks some. This table has more than 150,000 clones, approximately 86% appearing once. Documented time point: blood 2 weeks post-SBRT. The treatment here: 15 Gy SBRT to primary tumor, nephrectomy 4 weeks later. Serial blood draws occurred at baseline and 2 and 4 weeks post-SBRT. Clear cell pathology was present in this patient's renal cell carcinoma. This sample was included in a study of radiation and T cells in renal cell carcinoma. Turning to the study itself: Nephrectomy followed 15 Gy stereotactic body radiation by 4 weeks.

Germline V lookup: CDR1 MGHRA, CDR2 YSYEKL. With 3 bases removed from V and 4 bases from J, the gap between germline ends came to 19 bases. The CDR3 is made up of 17 amino acids. Whole-study results and caveats: Top tumor clonotypes rose in blood 2 weeks post-radiation, then contracted.

This TCR was sampled from a woman aged 45-59 years with renal cell carcinoma. Sequenced material: blood, taken from a patient whose treatment included radiotherapy and nephrectomy. The genes are TRBV4-1 and TRBJ2-1; either TRBD1 or TRBD2 may fit D (5 bases each). CDR3 DNA sequence: TGCGCCAGCAGCCAGGCCCCACAGGAGGCCTTATACAATGAGCAGTTCTTC. Translated, it gives CASSQAPQEALYNEQFF.